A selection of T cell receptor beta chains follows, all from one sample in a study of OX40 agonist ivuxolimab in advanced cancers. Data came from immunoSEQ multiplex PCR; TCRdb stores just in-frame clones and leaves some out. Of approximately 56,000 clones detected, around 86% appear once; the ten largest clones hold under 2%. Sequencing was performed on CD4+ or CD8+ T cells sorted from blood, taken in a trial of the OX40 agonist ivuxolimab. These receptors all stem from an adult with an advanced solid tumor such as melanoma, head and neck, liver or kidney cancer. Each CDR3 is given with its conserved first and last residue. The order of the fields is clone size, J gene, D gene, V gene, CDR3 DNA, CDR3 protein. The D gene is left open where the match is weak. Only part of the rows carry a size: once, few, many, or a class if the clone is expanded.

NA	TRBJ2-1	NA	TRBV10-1	TGCGCCAGCAGTGACCCGGGACAAGGCCACAATGAGCAGTTCTTC	CASSDPGQGHNEQFF
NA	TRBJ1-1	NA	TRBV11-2	TGTGCCAGCAGCTTAGAGGGGACGGAGAACACTGAAGCTTTCTTT	CASSLEGTENTEAFF
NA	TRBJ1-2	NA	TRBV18	TGTGCCAGCTCGTCATCTCAAGAACGGACGGCCTCTGGCTACACCTTC	CASSSSQERTASGYTF
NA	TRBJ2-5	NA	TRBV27	TGTGCCAGCAGTACGAGGACGGGGGACCAAGAGACCCAGTACTTC	CASSTRTGDQETQYF
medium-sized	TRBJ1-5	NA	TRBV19	TGTGCCAGTAGTAAGAGGGGGAGTTATCAGCCCCAGCATTTT	CASSKRGSYQPQHF
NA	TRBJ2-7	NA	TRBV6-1	TGTGCCAGCATCCCAGGGGCAGGGGGGGGCCACGAGCAGTACTTC	CASIPGAGGGHEQYF
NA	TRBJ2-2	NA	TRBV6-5	TGTGCCAGCCGACAGGCGAACACCGGGGAGCTGTTTTTT	CASRQANTGELFF
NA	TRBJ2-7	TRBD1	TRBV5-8	TGTGCCAGCAGCTTTGCGTGGGACAGGACCTACGAGCAGTACTTC	CASSFAWDRTYEQYF
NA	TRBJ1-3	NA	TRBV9	TGTGCCAGCAGCGTATCGGGGTCTCACTCTGGAAACACCATATATTTT	CASSVSGSHSGNTIYF
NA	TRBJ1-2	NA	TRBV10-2	TGCGCCAGCAGTGACTTGAGACTTTATGGCTACACCTTC	CASSDLRLYGYTF
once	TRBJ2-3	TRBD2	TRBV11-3	TGTGCCAGCAGCTTCCTCTCGGGGGGGACAGATACGCAGTATTTT	CASSFLSGGTDTQYF
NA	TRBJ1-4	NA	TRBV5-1	TGCGCCAGCAGCCGGACAGCAACTAATGAAAAACTGTTTTTT	CASSRTATNEKLFF
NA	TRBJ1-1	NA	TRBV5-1	TGCGCCAGCAGCTTGGTAACAGGGACCAAGAACACTGAAGCTTTCTTT	CASSLVTGTKNTEAFF
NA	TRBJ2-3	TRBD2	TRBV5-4	TGTGCCAGCAGCTTACTGACTAGCGGGAGAGGTGGTACGCAGTATTTT	CASSLLTSGRGGTQYF
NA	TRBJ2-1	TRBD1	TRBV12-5	TGTGCTAGTGGTGCGGGACAGGGAAGCAATGAGCAGTTCTTC	CASGAGQGSNEQFF
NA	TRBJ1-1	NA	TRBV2	TGTGCCAGCAGGCCTCCGAACACTGAAGCTTTCTTT	CASRPPNTEAFF
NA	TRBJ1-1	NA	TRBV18	TGTGCCAGCTCAAAGCAGGGAGTTATGGCTGAAGCTTTCTTT	CASSKQGVMAEAFF
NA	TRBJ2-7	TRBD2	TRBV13	TGTGCCAGCAGCTCCCGGACTAGCGGGAGCTCCTACGAGCAGTACTTC	CASSSRTSGSSYEQYF
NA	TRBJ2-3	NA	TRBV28	TGTGCCAGCAGTTCGCGGGGGCAGGGGGGTTTGGATACGCAGTATTTT	CASSSRGQGGLDTQYF
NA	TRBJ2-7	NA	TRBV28	TGTGCCAGCAGTTTGGCTAGATCGAGGCCCTACGAGCAGTACTTC	CASSLARSRPYEQYF
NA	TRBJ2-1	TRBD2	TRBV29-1	TGCAGCGTCCTCCGGGGGCTAGCGGGGGGCGAGCAGTTCTTC	CSVLRGLAGGEQFF
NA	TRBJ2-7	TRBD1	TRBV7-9	TGTGCCAGCAGCGGACGGGACAGACTCTACGAGCAGTACTTC	CASSGRDRLYEQYF
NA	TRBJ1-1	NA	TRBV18	TGTGCCAGCTCAGCTGGGACGGGAGACTCCGGAGCTTTCTTT	CASSAGTGDSGAFF
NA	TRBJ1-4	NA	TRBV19	TGTGCCAGTAGCTCTTCGGGCGCAACTAATGAAAAACTGTTTTTT	CASSSSGATNEKLFF
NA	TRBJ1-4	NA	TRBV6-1	TGTGCCAGCAGTGAACTTGCCCTTAATGAAAAACTGTTTTTT	CASSELALNEKLFF
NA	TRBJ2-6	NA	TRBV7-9	TGTGCCAGCAGCTTATCAACATACTCTGGGGCCAACGTCCTGACTTTC	CASSLSTYSGANVLTF
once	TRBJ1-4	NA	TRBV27	TGTGCCAGCAATTACGGTGGGCTACGGGGTGAAAAACTGTTTTTT	CASNYGGLRGEKLFF
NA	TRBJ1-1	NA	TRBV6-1	TGTGCCAGCACTACCGGGGGATTAGGAGACACTGAAGCTTTCTTT	CASTTGGLGDTEAFF
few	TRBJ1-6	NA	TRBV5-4	TGTGCCAGCAGCTGGTCCAAGGGGGGCTATAATTCACCCCTCCACTTT	CASSWSKGGYNSPLHF
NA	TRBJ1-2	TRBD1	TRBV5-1	TGCGCCAGCAGCGGGAACCAGGGGGGCTATGGCTACACCTTC	CASSGNQGGYGYTF
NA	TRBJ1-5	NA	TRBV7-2	TGTGCCAGCAGCACCGACAGGCCCAATCAGCCCCAGCATTTT	CASSTDRPNQPQHF
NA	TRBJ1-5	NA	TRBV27	TGTGCCAGCACAAGAAGCAATCAGCCCCAGCATTTT	CASTRSNQPQHF
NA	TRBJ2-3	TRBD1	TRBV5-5	TGTGCCAGCAGCTCCAGGGGGCAGGGGCAGTATTTT	CASSSRGQGQYF
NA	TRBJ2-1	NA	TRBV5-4	TGTGCCAGCAGCTTGGCCAGGGATCGGGTCTACAATGAGCAGTTCTTC	CASSLARDRVYNEQFF
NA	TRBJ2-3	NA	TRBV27	TGTGCCAGCAGCTGGGCGTCGAGCACAGATACGCAGTATTTT	CASSWASSTDTQYF
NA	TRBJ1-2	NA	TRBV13	TGTGCCAGCAGAAACTCTAGGGGAGACAACTATGGCTACACCTTC	CASRNSRGDNYGYTF
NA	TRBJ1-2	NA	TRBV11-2	TGTGCCAGCAGCTTATCCGGGCAGGGTGGCTACACCTTC	CASSLSGQGGYTF
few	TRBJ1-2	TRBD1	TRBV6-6	TGTGCCAGCAGTTCCTCCGACAGGGAGTCCTATGGCTACACCTTC	CASSSSDRESYGYTF
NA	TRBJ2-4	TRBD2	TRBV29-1	TGCAGCGCCACCGAGGAGACTAGCGGACTAGCCAAAAACATTCAGTACTTC	CSATEETSGLAKNIQYF
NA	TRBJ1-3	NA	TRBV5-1	TGCGCCAGCAGCTTGGACAGTCCGGGATCTGGAAACACCATATATTTT	CASSLDSPGSGNTIYF